Listed below are T cell receptor beta chains from one sample, sequenced in a study of T cell responses to AZD1222 COVID-19 vaccine. Here immunoSEQ multiplex PCR was the method, and the copy in TCRdb shows in-frame clones only, minus some. The table has tens of thousands of clones, approximately 89% seen once. This material consisted of peripheral blood, taken 28 days after the second AZD1222 dose. Every receptor here comes from an adult who received the AZD1222 COVID-19 vaccine. CDR3s include the opening cysteine and the closing phenylalanine or tryptophan. D genes are given only for firm matches. Only some rows state a clone size, as once, few, many or a class for expanded clones.

TRBV13	NA	TRBJ2-7	NA	TGTGCCAGCAGCTTAGGCGGGACACCCCCGTACTTC	CASSLGGTPPYF
TRBV7-9	TRBD1	TRBJ1-2	NA	TGTGCCAGCAGCATCCCACAGGGGCGGGATGGCTACACCTTC	CASSIPQGRDGYTF
TRBV28	TRBD1	TRBJ2-7	NA	TGTGCCAGCAGTTCGGGACAGGTTACCTACGAGCAGTACTTC	CASSSGQVTYEQYF
TRBV28	NA	TRBJ2-5	NA	TGTGCCAGCAGTTTAGGCAGGGAAGAGACCCAGTACTTC	CASSLGREETQYF
TRBV11-2	TRBD1	TRBJ1-1	NA	TGTGCCAGCAGCTCCCGACAGGGTAGAGCGAACACTGAAGCTTTCTTT	CASSSRQGRANTEAFF
TRBV27	TRBD1	TRBJ1-4	NA	TGTGCCAGCAGACCGGGACAGGGCGTATCTAATGAAAAACTGTTTTTT	CASRPGQGVSNEKLFF
TRBV7-3	TRBD2	TRBJ2-1	NA	TGTGCCAGCAGCTTAGAACCTAGCGGGGGATCCTACAATGAGCAGTTCTTC	CASSLEPSGGSYNEQFF
TRBV7-2	TRBD2	TRBJ2-3	NA	TGTGCCAGCAGCTTAGTCCGACTAGCGGGGGGCACAGATACGCAGTATTTT	CASSLVRLAGGTDTQYF
TRBV10-3	NA	TRBJ1-5	NA	TGTGCCATCAGTGAGTCGGGGGAGGGTCGGGGTCAGCCCCAGCATTTT	CAISESGEGRGQPQHF
TRBV28	TRBD1	TRBJ2-1	few	TGTGCCAGCAGTTCCGGACAGGGCTATGAGCAGTTCTTC	CASSSGQGYEQFF
TRBV27	NA	TRBJ2-7	NA	TGTGCCAGCAGTTTAGTGGGGGGGGACACTGTCTACGAGCAGTACTTC	CASSLVGGDTVYEQYF
TRBV9	TRBD1	TRBJ1-6	NA	TGTGCCAGCAGCTCGTCGGGACAGGAGTCACCCCTCCACTTT	CASSSSGQESPLHF
TRBV7-2	TRBD1	TRBJ1-5	NA	TGTGCCAGCAGCGCGGGACAGGGCCACAATCAGCCCCAGCATTTT	CASSAGQGHNQPQHF
TRBV19	TRBD2	TRBJ2-1	NA	TGTGCCAGTAGTATAGGGACTAGCGGGAGTAATGAGCAGTTCTTC	CASSIGTSGSNEQFF
TRBV7-8	NA	TRBJ1-2	NA	TGTGCCAGCAGCTTAAGGAGCGGCAGCTCTCTATGGGGCTACACCTTC	CASSLRSGSSLWGYTF
TRBV7-7	NA	TRBJ2-3	NA	TGTGCCAGCAGCTTAGGGAGGCTCGCGGGGCACACAGATACGCAGTATTTT	CASSLGRLAGHTDTQYF
TRBV4-2	TRBD2	TRBJ2-3	NA	TGTGCCAGCAGCCAATGGAATGGCTTAGCGGGGAGTAACACAGATACGCAGTATTTT	CASSQWNGLAGSNTDTQYF
TRBV19	NA	TRBJ2-2	NA	TGTGCCAGTAGTAGCAGTACTAGAAAAAGTGGGGACACCGGGGAGCTGTTTTTT	CASSSSTRKSGDTGELFF
TRBV6-5	TRBD2	TRBJ2-1	NA	TGTGCCAGCGGGCAAGCGGGGGGATATTACAATGAGCAGTTCTTC	CASGQAGGYYNEQFF
TRBV7-9	NA	TRBJ1-2	NA	TGTGCCAGCAGCCCCGAAGGACACCCGTCCTATGGCTACACCTTC	CASSPEGHPSYGYTF
TRBV10-2	TRBD1	TRBJ2-1	NA	TGCGCCAGCAGTGAGTACGGACAGGGAGTGAACAATGAGCAGTTCTTC	CASSEYGQGVNNEQFF
TRBV5-1	NA	TRBJ2-7	NA	TGCGCCAGCAGCTTGTCGGGGGAAAGAGTTACCGAGCAGTACTTC	CASSLSGERVTEQYF
TRBV7-2	NA	TRBJ2-3	NA	TGTGCCAGCAGCTTAGAGACGTGGTCTAGCACAGATACGCAGTATTTT	CASSLETWSSTDTQYF